This passage covers 11 T cell receptor beta chains from one sample sequenced in a study of cytomegalovirus exposure and HLA in healthy donors. PCR was performed using 60 Vbeta and 13 Jbeta primers. Repertoires were generated with immunoSEQ multiplex PCR, while TCRdb's copy carries only in-frame clones and drops some. The sample shows 110,000 or so clones, approximately 76% of them seen only once. Sequenced input: PBMCs. Source of these receptors: a man aged 35 to 55 in good health and CMV-seronegative.

The chain has TRBV28 and TRBJ2-3, with D hard to call. Looked up from germline, CDR1 is MDHEN and CDR2 is SYDVKM. This CDR3 is 13 amino acids long. V gave up 5 bases and J gave up 8 bases, with 14 bases separating them. The CDR3 bases are TGTGCCAGCAGTGCAGAGACCAGAGGTACGCAGTATTTT. Its translation: CASSAETRGTQYF.

The genes are TRBV29-1 and TRBJ2-1, with 7 nucleotides matching TRBD1. Germline assignment: CDR1 SQVTM and CDR2 ANQGSEA. This CDR3 has 14 amino acids. The V and J ends lost 6 bases and 4 bases, in that order; junction bases with no gene match: 9. This chain's CDR3 is CSVVTGALYNEQFF. Here the CDR3 DNA reads TGCAGCGTGGTCACAGGGGCATTATACAATGAGCAGTTCTTC.

The chain is built from TRBV4-1 and TRBJ2-2; 11 nucleotides agree with TRBD2. From germline, CDR1 is MGHRA and CDR2 YSYEKL. This CDR3 is built from 21 residues. V was clipped by 1 base and J by 1 base; unmatched bases: 14. CDR3 sequence reads: CASSQGRGGVLAGGNTGELFF. DNA for the CDR3: TGCGCCAGCAGCCAAGGACGGGGCGGTGTGCTAGCGGGGGGGAACACCGGGGAGCTGTTTTTT.

The chain combines TRBV6-4 with TRBJ2-1, with 8 positions matching TRBD2. The ends lost 3 bases at V and 10 bases at J; junction bases unmatched: 5. This CDR3 has 13 amino acids. CDR1 MRHNA and CDR2 SNTAGT come from the germline V gene. CDR3 DNA sequence: TGTGCCAGCAGTGAGGGTGGACTAGCCGAGCAGTTCTTC. It codes for CASSEGGLAEQFF.

This chain uses TRBV5-1 with TRBJ2-7; 11 bases are a match to TRBD1. Germline V gene lookup returns CDR1 SGHRS and CDR2 YFSETQ. The CDR3 has 16 residues. Germline trimming cut 4 bases from V and 6 bases from J; bases unmatched to any gene: 12. CDR3 DNA sequence: TGCGCCAGCAGCCACCCGAGGGACAGGGGGGATTCCGAGCAGTACTTC. Amino acid sequence: CASSHPRDRGDSEQYF.

The chain couples TRBV10-3 to TRBJ2-2, with 10 positions matching TRBD2. The ends lost 0 bases at V and 6 bases at J; junction bases unmatched: 10. Germline V gene sequence: CDR1 ENHRY, CDR2 SYGVKD. The CDR3 sequence is 18 residues long. The CDR3 sequence is CAISESGGDLAGAGELFF. CDR3 in DNA: TGTGCCATCAGTGAGTCCGGAGGCGATCTAGCGGGGGCCGGGGAGCTGTTTTTT.

The rearrangement uses TRBV11-3 and TRBJ1-1; tentative D call: TRBD1 (6 bases). The V end was cut by 4 bases, the J end by 8 bases, with 8 bases between. Per germline, CDR1 SGHNT and CDR2 YENEEA. The CDR3 is 11 residues long. The CDR3 reads CASSSGQEAFF. In DNA form, the CDR3 reads TGTGCCAGCAGCTCCGGACAGGAAGCTTTCTTT. The variable domain in full, completed from reference TRBV11-3 and TRBJ1-1, reads EAGVVQSPRYKIIEKKQPVAFWCNPISGHNTLYWYLQNLGQGPELLIRYENEEAVDDSQLPKDRFSAERLKGVDSTLKIQPAELGDSAVYLCASSSGQEAFFGQGTRLTVV.

In DNA, the CDR3 is TGTGCCAGCAAATATAAGGACAGGGTTGTTCAGCCCCAGCATTTT. Amino acid sequence: CASKYKDRVVQPQHF. V gene TRBV28 combines with J gene TRBJ1-5; 8 bases are shared with TRBD1. The germline gives CDR1 MDHEN, CDR2 SYDVKM. Trimming cost V 7 bases and J 6 bases; bases outside gene matches: 11. The CDR3 length is 15 residues.

This clone was seen a few times. The chain employs TRBV7-9 and TRBJ1-3; no firm D call. Trimming pared 5 bases from V and 0 bases from J, leaving 8 bases between. From germline, CDR1 is SEHNR and CDR2 FQNEAQ (reference sequence). The CDR3 length is 14 residues. The CDR3 nucleotides are TGTGCCAGCAGCCGCGAGAGCTCTGGAAACACCATATATTTT. Amino acids: CASSRESSGNTIYF.

This clone was counted a few times. The chain uses TRBV9 and TRBJ2-1; 7 bases line up with TRBD2. J lost 4 bases, V lost 4 bases, and 17 bases had no gene match. Germline loops: CDR1 SGDLS, CDR2 YYNGEE. The CDR3 has 18 amino acids. The CDR3: CASSFPVSGGITYNEQFF. In nucleotides, the CDR3 is TGTGCCAGCAGCTTCCCGGTGTCCGGGGGGATAACTTACAATGAGCAGTTCTTC.

This chain uses TRBV13 with TRBJ2-2, with a possible D match to TRBD1 (5 bases). Germline V lookup: CDR1 PRHDT, CDR2 FYEKMQ (reference sequence). Deletions cut 5 bases from V and 0 bases from J, with 10 bases between. The CDR3 has 15 residues. In DNA, the CDR3 is TGTGCCAGCAGCACCGACAGCACGAACACCGGGGAGCTGTTTTTT. It encodes CASSTDSTNTGELFF.